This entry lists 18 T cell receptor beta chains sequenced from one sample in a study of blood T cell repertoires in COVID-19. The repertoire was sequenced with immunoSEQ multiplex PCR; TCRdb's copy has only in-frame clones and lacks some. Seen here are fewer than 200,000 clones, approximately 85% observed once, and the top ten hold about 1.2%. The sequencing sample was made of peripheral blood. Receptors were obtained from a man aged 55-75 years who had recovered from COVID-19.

The CDR3 loop is CASRKTDNYGYTF. The CDR3 coding sequence is TGTGCCAGCAGGAAGACAGACAACTATGGCTACACCTTC. The chain uses TRBV6-5 and TRBJ1-2; perhaps TRBD1 as D (5 bases). V lost 6 bases and J 2 bases, leaving 10 bases between the germline ends. Germline values: CDR1 MNHEY, CDR2 SVGAGI. This CDR3 spans 13 amino acids.

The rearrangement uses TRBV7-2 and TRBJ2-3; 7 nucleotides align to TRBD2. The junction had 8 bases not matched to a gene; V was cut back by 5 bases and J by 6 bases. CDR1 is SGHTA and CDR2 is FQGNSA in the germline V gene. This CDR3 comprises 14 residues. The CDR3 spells CASSPGLRADTQYF. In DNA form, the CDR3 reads TGTGCCAGCAGCCCGGGACTACGGGCTGATACGCAGTATTTT.

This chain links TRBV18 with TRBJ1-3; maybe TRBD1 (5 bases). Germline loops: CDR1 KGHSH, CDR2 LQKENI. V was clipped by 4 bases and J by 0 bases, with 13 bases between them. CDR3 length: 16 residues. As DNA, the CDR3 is TGTGCCAGCTCACTAACCGGACAACCCTCTGGAAACACCATATATTTT. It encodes CASSLTGQPSGNTIYF.

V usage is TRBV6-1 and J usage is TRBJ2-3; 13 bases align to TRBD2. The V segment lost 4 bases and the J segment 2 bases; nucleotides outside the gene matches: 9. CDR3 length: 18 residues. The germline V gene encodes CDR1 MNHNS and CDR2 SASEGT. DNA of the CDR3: TGTGCCAGCAGTGTTGGACTAGCGGGGGCCCGAGTCACAGATACGCAGTATTTT. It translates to CASSVGLAGARVTDTQYF.

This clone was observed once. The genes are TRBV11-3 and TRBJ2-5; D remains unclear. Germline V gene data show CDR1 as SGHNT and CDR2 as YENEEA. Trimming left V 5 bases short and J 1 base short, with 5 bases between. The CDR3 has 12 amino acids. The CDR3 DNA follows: TGTGCCAGCAGCGCGGCCCAAGAGACCCAGTACTTC. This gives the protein CASSAAQETQYF. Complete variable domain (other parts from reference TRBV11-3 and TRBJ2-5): EAGVVQSPRYKIIEKKQPVAFWCNPISGHNTLYWYLQNLGQGPELLIRYENEEAVDDSQLPKDRFSAERLKGVDSTLKIQPAELGDSAVYLCASSAAQETQYFGPGTRLLVL.

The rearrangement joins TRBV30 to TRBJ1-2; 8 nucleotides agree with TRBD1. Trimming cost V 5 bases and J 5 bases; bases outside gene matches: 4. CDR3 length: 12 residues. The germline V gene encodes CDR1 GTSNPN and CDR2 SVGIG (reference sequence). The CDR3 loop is CAWVTGEYGYTF. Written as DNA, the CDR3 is TGTGCCTGGGTGACAGGGGAATATGGCTACACCTTC.

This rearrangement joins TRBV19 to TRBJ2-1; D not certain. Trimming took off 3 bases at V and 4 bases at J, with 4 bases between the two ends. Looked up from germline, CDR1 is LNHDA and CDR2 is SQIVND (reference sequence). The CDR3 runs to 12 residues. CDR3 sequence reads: CASSIEYNEQFF. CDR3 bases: TGTGCCAGTAGTATTGAGTACAATGAGCAGTTCTTC.

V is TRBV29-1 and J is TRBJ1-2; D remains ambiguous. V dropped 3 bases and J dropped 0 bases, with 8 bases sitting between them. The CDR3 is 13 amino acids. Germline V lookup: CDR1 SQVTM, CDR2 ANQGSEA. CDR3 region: CSVENVANYGYTF. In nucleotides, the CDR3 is TGCAGCGTTGAGAACGTAGCTAACTATGGCTACACCTTC.

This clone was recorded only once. The CDR3 sequence is CASSPRAEAFF. Here the CDR3 DNA reads TGTGCCAGCAGCCCACGGGCTGAAGCTTTCTTT. J is TRBJ1-1 and V is TRBV7-9; D gene unclear. CDR3 size: 11 residues. In germline, CDR1 is SEHNR, CDR2 FQNEAQ (reference sequence). V lost 5 bases, J lost 6 bases, and 7 bases lay in between. The whole variable domain, remainder taken from reference TRBV7-9 and TRBJ1-1, is DTGVSQNPRHKITKRGQNVTFRCDPISEHNRLYWYRQTLGQGPEFLTYFQNEAQLEKSRLLSDRFSAERPKGSFSTLEIQRTEQGDSAMYLCASSPRAEAFFGQGTRLTVV.

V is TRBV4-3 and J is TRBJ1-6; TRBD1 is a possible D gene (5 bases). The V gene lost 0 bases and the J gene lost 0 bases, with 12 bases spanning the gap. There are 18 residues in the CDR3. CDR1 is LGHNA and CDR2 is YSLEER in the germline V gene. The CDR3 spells CASSQEGGRGSYNSPLHF. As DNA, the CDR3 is TGCGCCAGCAGCCAAGAGGGGGGAAGGGGCTCCTATAATTCACCCCTCCACTTT.

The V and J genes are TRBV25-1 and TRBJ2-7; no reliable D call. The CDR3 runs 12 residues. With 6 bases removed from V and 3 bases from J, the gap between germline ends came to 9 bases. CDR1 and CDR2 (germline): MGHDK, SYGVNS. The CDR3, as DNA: TGTGCCAGCAGGTTCGAGGACTACGAGCAGTACTTC. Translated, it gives CASRFEDYEQYF.

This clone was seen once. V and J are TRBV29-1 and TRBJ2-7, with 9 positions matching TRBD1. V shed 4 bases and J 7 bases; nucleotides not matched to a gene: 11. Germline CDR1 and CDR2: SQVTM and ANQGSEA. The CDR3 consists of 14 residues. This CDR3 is CSVVPQTGGEEQYF. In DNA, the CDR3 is TGCAGCGTTGTCCCCCAAACAGGGGGCGAAGAGCAGTACTTC.

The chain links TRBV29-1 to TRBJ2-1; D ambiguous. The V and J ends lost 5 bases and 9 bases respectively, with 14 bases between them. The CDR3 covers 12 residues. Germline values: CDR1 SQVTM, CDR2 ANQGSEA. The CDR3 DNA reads TGCAGCGTTCGATCGGGTGGTGGTGAGCAGTTCTTC. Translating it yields CSVRSGGGEQFF.

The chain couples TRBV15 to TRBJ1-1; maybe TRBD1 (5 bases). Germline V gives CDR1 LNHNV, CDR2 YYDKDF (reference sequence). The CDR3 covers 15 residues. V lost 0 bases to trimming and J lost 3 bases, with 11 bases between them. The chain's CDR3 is CATSRDLGGDTEAFF. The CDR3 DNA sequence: TGTGCCACCAGCAGAGATTTGGGGGGGGACACTGAAGCTTTCTTT.

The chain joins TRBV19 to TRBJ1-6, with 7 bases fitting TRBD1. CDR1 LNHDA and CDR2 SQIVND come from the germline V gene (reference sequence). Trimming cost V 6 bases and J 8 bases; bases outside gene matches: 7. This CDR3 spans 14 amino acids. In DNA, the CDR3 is TGTGCCAGTAGCGAGAATACAGGGGATTCACCCCTCCACTTT. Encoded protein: CASSENTGDSPLHF.

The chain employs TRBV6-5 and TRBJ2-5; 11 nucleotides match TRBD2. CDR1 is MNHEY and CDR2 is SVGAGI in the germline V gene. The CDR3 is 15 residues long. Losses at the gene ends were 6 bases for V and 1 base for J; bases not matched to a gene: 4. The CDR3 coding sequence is TGTGCCAGCAGCGTTACTAGCGGGGGCCAAGAGACCCAGTACTTC. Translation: CASSVTSGGQETQYF.

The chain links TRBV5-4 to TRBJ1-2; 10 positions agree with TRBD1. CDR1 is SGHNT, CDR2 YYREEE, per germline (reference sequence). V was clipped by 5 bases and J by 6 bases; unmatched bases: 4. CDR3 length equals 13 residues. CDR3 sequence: CASRVTGGNGYTF. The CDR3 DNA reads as TGTGCCAGCAGGGTGACAGGGGGCAATGGCTACACCTTC. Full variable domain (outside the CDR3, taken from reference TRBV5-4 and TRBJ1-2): ETGVTQSPTHLIKTRGQQVTLRCSSQSGHNTVSWYQQALGQGPQFIFQYYREEENGRGNFPPRFSGLQFPNYSSELNVNALELDDSALYLCASRVTGGNGYTFGSGTRLTVV.

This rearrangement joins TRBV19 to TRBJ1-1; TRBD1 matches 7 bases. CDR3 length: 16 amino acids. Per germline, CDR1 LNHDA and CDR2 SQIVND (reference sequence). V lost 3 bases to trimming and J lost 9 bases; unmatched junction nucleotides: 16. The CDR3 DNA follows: TGTGCCAGTAGTATCTACTCTGGGGCAGGGGGAAATAAAGCTTTCTTT. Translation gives CASSIYSGAGGNKAFF.